The subject of this entry is one T cell receptor beta chain. This clone has a single count. There is no known antigen for this receptor. The record has no base qualities; no much larger clone is one base away. This entry comes from a study of blood T cell repertoires in COVID-19 (TCRdb year 2020). Background on the whole study: The collaborator samples originated in the United States, Italy and Spain and spanned the acute and convalescent phases of COVID-19. The material from the prospective study consisted of cDNA or gDNA derived from T cells, B-cell-depleted T cells, or PBMCs. Subjects who had been exposed to COVID-19, were actively infected with it, or had recovered from it provided the deeply sampled blood TCRbeta repertoires that made up the dataset. The repertoires were released in a freely available public database meant as a resource for research on the immune response to SARS-CoV-2. The samples were drawn from the first 160 participants of the ongoing ImmuneRACE study and from under 1,500 subjects provided by 6 global collaborators. Sample metadata almost always included a de-identified subject ID, COVID-19 status, age in years and sex. Where HLA class I and class II types were available, the types were taken from metadata supplied by the sample provider, not from assay-based typing.

The CDR3, from cysteine to phenylalanine, totals 15 residues. Only CDR3 DNA remains: 45 bases, in frame from the first base. The germline V gene (reference sequence) specifies DFQATT as CDR1 and SNEGSKA as CDR2. V and J are truncated by 3 bases and 2 bases respectively, leaving an intervening sequence of 16 bases. One collaborating source in Seattle enrolled patients while the patients were actively infected and followed the patients over time throughout the course of disease. Whole blood was collected in K2EDTA tubes by collaborating institutions according to the institutions' own protocols. For TCRbeta analysis, collaborator samples were shipped as frozen whole blood, as isolated PBMCs, or as DNA extracted from either sample type. The immunoSEQ Assay, a bias-controlled multiplex PCR, was used to amplify TCRbeta CDR3 regions from genomic DNA. On the study's bioinformatics: Within the assay, amplification of reference gene primers was used to estimate how many nucleated cells each sample contained. To quantify the absolute abundance of each unique TCRbeta CDR3 rearrangement, sequence reads were collapsed and filtered. For each sample, productive Simpson clonality was calculated by taking the square root of Simpson's diversity index across productive rearrangements. Sourced from immuneACCESS, this table was stored by TCRdb with only in-frame sequences that have V and J called. A share of the clones is absent; for the studies checked, an unresolved V gene accounts for under half, and the remainder has no known explanation. V and J calls and clone size are copied from that table; D and trimming were computed from the DNA. Counted in this sample were 200,000 to 300,000 clones; around 90% of them appeared once. About 0.79% of the sample goes to the ten largest clones.

Results the study describes overall, beyond this receptor: Clinical and demographic metadata were provided uncurated, with the amount varying by source and participant.

The receptor chain draws on TRBV20-1 and TRBJ1-1, and perhaps TRBD1 as D gene, on 5 matching bases. The sequencing input was peripheral blood. The clonotype originates from a young man with COVID-19, enrolled during active disease. The CDR3 sequence is CSASSPQGLNTEAFF. The DNA reads TGCAGTGCTAGTAGCCCGCAGGGACTTAACACTGAAGCTTTCTTT.